The rows below give T cell receptor beta chains drawn from one sample of a study of cytomegalovirus exposure and HLA in healthy donors. Libraries were prepared by immunoSEQ multiplex PCR; TCRdb keeps only in-frame clonotypes and omits some of them. The sample lists 80,000 to 95,000 clones; roughly 77% were seen once. Sequencing used PBMCs. The source of these receptors is a woman in her 40s in good health and CMV-seropositive. Each CDR3 is given with its conserved first and last residue. A D gene is named only where the DNA matches it firmly. The size entry is marked missing in some rows and otherwise reads once, few, many or a size class.

TRBJ2-3 TRBV19 once TRBD2 CASRRGGRTDTQYF TGTGCCAGTAGACGGGGGGGCCGTACAGATACGCAGTATTTT
TRBJ2-2 TRBV6-1 once - CASSERTSGELFF TGTGCCAGCAGTGAAAGGACTTCCGGGGAGCTGTTTTTT
TRBJ1-4 TRBV5-1 few TRBD1 CASSSTDRVSEKLFF TGCGCCAGCAGCTCCACGGACAGGGTTAGTGAAAAACTGTTTTTT
TRBJ1-4 TRBV28 - TRBD1 CASSGPPPGQGSEKLFF TGTGCCAGCAGTGGCCCGCCGCCGGGACAGGGGAGTGAAAAACTGTTTTTT
TRBJ2-3 TRBV2 - TRBD2 CASGGLAATDTQYF TGTGCCAGCGGGGGACTAGCGGCGACAGATACGCAGTATTTT
TRBJ2-5 TRBV9 - - CASSVRDGHQGTQYF TGTGCCAGCAGCGTCCGAGACGGACACCAGGGGACCCAGTACTTC
TRBJ1-1 TRBV25-1 few - CASSDWTVGITEAFF TGTGCCAGCAGTGATTGGACAGTCGGGATCACTGAAGCTTTCTTT
TRBJ2-1 TRBV7-2 once - CASSLITGTQIEQFF TGTGCCAGCAGCTTAATAACCGGGACACAAATCGAGCAGTTCTTC
TRBJ2-7 TRBV9 few TRBD1 CASSPGQGTYEQYF TGTGCCAGCAGTCCGGGACAGGGCACCTACGAGCAGTACTTC
TRBJ1-2 TRBV2 once TRBD1 CASSEAEGAPNYGYTF TGTGCCAGCAGTGAAGCAGAGGGGGCGCCTAACTATGGCTACACCTTC
TRBJ1-2 TRBV19 - - CASFDRLDHYGYTF TGTGCCAGCTTTGACAGGCTCGACCACTATGGCTACACCTTC
TRBJ2-1 TRBV29-1 - TRBD2 CSVEGLAGPVSYNEQFF TGCAGCGTTGAAGGACTAGCGGGACCCGTGTCCTACAATGAGCAGTTCTTC
TRBJ2-3 TRBV23-1 - - CASSPQNTDTQYF TGCGCCAGCAGTCCCCAGAACACAGATACGCAGTATTTT
TRBJ2-5 TRBV7-8 - TRBD2 CASSPRVLAKTQYF TGTGCCAGCAGCCCGAGGGTACTAGCGAAGACCCAGTACTTC
TRBJ1-1 TRBV14 - - CASSQGASNTEAFF TGTGCCAGCAGTCAAGGTGCGAGTAACACTGAAGCTTTCTTT
TRBJ2-1 TRBV6-5 - - CASSFDSYNEQFF TGTGCCAGCAGTTTCGACAGTTACAATGAGCAGTTCTTC
TRBJ1-5 TRBV6-1 once TRBD1 CASRDGTVSNQPQHF TGTGCCAGCAGGGACGGGACAGTAAGCAATCAGCCCCAGCATTTT
TRBJ2-6 TRBV18 - - CASSPQGLKGANVLTF TGTGCCAGCTCACCTCAGGGGCTCAAAGGGGCCAACGTCCTGACTTTC
TRBJ2-1 TRBV5-1 once - CASSYLQGVSANEQFF TGCGCCAGCAGCTACCTACAGGGAGTGTCCGCCAATGAGCAGTTCTTC
TRBJ2-7 TRBV19 - - CASSIANRVTYEQYF TGTGCCAGTAGTATCGCGAACAGGGTAACCTACGAGCAGTACTTC
TRBJ1-5 TRBV29-1 - TRBD1 CSVAGDSANHQPQHF TGCAGCGTTGCCGGGGACAGTGCCAACCATCAGCCCCAGCATTTT
TRBJ2-5 TRBV28 - TRBD1 CASSLSRRGRETQYF TGTGCCAGCAGTTTATCGCGCAGGGGGCGTGAGACCCAGTACTTC
TRBJ2-5 TRBV7-7 - - CASSPSEGEHPETQYF TGTGCTAGCAGCCCCTCAGAGGGAGAACACCCGGAGACCCAGTACTTC
TRBJ1-2 TRBV7-9 few TRBD1 CASSVGQGDNYGYTF TGTGCCAGCAGCGTCGGACAGGGCGATAACTATGGCTACACCTTC
TRBJ2-3 TRBV30 - TRBD2 CACTGLAGALSTDTQYF TGTGCCTGCACGGGACTAGCGGGGGCCCTTAGCACAGATACGCAGTATTTT
TRBJ2-4 TRBV6-5 - - CASSTGRGAKNIQYF TGTGCCAGCAGCACAGGTCGGGGGGCCAAAAACATTCAGTACTTC
TRBJ1-2 TRBV6-1 - TRBD1 CASSEVWTGGPYGYTF TGTGCCAGCAGTGAAGTGTGGACAGGAGGCCCCTATGGCTACACCTTC
TRBJ2-1 TRBV27 - TRBD2 CASKASGALTYNEQFF TGTGCCAGCAAGGCTAGCGGGGCCCTAACCTACAATGAGCAGTTCTTC
TRBJ2-1 TRBV29-1 few TRBD1 CHGSTGDYEQFF TGCCATGGGTCTACAGGGGATTATGAGCAGTTCTTC
TRBJ1-1 TRBV7-2 few - CASTRQGRGEAFF TGTGCCAGCACCCGCCAAGGGCGGGGTGAAGCTTTCTTT
TRBJ2-7 TRBV14 - - CASSQDPSRGSYEQYF TGTGCCAGCAGCCAAGATCCGTCCAGGGGTTCGTACGAGCAGTACTTC
TRBJ2-7 TRBV29-1 - - CSVASLAVAYEQYF TGCAGCGTTGCCTCCCTAGCAGTTGCCTACGAGCAGTACTTC
TRBJ1-2 TRBV7-3 - - CASSLEAGGYTF TGTGCCAGCAGCTTAGAAGCGGGGGGCTACACCTTC
TRBJ2-5 TRBV6-5 - - CASSYRRQAQETQYF TGTGCCAGCAGTTACCGCCGACAGGCCCAAGAGACCCAGTACTTC
TRBJ2-5 TRBV30 - TRBD2 CAWGIAGGQETQYF TGTGCCTGGGGGATAGCGGGAGGGCAAGAGACCCAGTACTTC
TRBJ2-7 TRBV5-1 - - CASSLVPGVPYEQYF TGCGCCAGCAGCTTGGTTCCGGGAGTACCATACGAGCAGTACTTC
TRBJ2-2 TRBV29-1 - - CSGAIHNTGELFF TGCAGCGGGGCAATACATAACACCGGGGAGCTGTTTTTT
TRBJ2-7 TRBV6-1 - - CASSVRTVYEQYF TGTGCCAGCAGTGTAAGGACAGTCTACGAGCAGTACTTC
TRBJ2-5 TRBV19 once - CASSPKGVQETQYF TGTGCCAGTAGTCCGAAGGGGGTCCAAGAGACCCAGTACTTC
TRBJ2-3 TRBV5-1 - - CASRISGTSTDTQYF TGCGCCAGCAGAATAAGCGGCACTAGCACAGATACGCAGTATTTT
TRBJ1-1 TRBV10-1 - TRBD1 CASICVKDRAFKGLRNTEAFF TGCGCCAGCATCTGTGTAAAGGACAGGGCCTTTAAAGGGCTTAGGAACACTGAAGCTTTCTTT
TRBJ2-7 TRBV27 - - CASSLFTSDEQYF TGTGCCAGCAGTTTGTTTACAAGCGACGAGCAGTACTTC
TRBJ2-7 TRBV6-5 - - CASRDRRHYEQYF TGTGCCAGCAGGGACAGAAGACACTACGAGCAGTACTTC
TRBJ1-1 TRBV5-1 - - CASSLGGLNTEAFF TGCGCCAGCAGCTTGGGGGGCCTCAACACTGAAGCTTTCTTT
TRBJ1-1 TRBV5-8 - - CASSLGAGDTEAFF TGTGCCAGCAGCTTGGGAGCAGGGGACACTGAAGCTTTCTTT